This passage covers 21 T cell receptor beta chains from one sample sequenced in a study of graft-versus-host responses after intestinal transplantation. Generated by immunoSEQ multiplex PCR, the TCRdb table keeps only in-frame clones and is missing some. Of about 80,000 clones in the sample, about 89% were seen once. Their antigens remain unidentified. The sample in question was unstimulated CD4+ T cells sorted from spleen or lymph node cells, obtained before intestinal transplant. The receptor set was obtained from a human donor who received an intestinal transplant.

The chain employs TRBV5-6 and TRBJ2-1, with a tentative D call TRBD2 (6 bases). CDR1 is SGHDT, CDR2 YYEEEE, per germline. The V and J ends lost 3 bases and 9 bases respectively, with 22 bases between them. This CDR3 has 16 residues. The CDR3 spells CASSSTPRRLVAEQFF. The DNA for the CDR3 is TGTGCCAGCAGCTCTACACCCCGAAGACTAGTTGCTGAGCAGTTCTTC. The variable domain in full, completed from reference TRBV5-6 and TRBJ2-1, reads DAGVTQSPTHLIKTRGQQVTLRCSPKSGHDTVSWYQQALGQGPQFIFQYYEEEERQRGNFPDRFSGHQFPNYSSELNVNALLLGDSALYLCASSSTPRRLVAEQFFGPGTRLTVL.

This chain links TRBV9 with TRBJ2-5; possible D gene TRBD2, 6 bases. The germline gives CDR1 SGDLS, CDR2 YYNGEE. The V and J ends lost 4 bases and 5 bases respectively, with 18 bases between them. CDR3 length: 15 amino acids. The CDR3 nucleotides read TGTGCCAGCAGCTCCACTGGGCGGGCGGGGGAGACCCAGTACTTC. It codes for CASSSTGRAGETQYF.

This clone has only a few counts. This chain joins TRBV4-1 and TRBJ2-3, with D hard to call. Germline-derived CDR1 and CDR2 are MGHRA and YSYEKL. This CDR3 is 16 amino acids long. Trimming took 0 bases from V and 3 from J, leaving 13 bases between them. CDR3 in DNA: TGCGCCAGCAGCCAAGAGGGCCGGCCCCTGACAGATACGCAGTATTTT. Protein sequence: CASSQEGRPLTDTQYF.

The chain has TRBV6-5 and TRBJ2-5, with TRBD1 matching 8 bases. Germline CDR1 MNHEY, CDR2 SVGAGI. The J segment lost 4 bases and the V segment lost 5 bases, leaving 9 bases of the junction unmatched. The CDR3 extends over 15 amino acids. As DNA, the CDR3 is TGTGCCAGCAGTAACTACAGGGGGAAGGGAGAGACCCAGTACTTC. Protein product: CASSNYRGKGETQYF.

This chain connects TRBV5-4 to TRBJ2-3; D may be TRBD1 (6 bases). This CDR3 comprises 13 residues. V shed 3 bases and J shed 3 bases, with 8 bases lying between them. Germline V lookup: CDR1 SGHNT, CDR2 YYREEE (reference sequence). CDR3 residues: CASSSGVTDTQYF. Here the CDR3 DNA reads TGTGCCAGCAGCTCAGGGGTGACAGATACGCAGTATTTT. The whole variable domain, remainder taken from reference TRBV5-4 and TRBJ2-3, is ETGVTQSPTHLIKTRGQQVTLRCSSQSGHNTVSWYQQALGQGPQFIFQYYREEENGRGNFPPRFSGLQFPNYSSELNVNALELDDSALYLCASSSGVTDTQYFGPGTRLTVL.

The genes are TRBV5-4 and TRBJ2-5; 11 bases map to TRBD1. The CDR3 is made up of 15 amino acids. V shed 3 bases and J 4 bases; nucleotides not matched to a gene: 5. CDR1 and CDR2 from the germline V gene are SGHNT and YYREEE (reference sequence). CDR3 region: CASSSRTGGIETQYF. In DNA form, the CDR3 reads TGTGCCAGCAGCTCACGGACAGGGGGCATAGAGACCCAGTACTTC. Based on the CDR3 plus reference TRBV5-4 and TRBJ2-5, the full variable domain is ETGVTQSPTHLIKTRGQQVTLRCSSQSGHNTVSWYQQALGQGPQFIFQYYREEENGRGNFPPRFSGLQFPNYSSELNVNALELDDSALYLCASSSRTGGIETQYFGPGTRLLVL.

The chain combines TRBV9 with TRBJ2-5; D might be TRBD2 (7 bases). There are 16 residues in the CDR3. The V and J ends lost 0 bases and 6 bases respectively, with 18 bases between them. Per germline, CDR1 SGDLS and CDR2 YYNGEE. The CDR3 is CASSVGEGTTGQTQYF. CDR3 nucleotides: TGTGCCAGCAGCGTAGGGGAGGGGACAACGGGACAGACCCAGTACTTC.

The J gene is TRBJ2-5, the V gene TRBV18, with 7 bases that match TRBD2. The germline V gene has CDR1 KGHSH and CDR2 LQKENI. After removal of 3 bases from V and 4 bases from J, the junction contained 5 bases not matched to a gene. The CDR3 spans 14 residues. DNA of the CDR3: TGTGCCAGCTCACCGGGCACGGGAGGAGAGACCCAGTACTTC. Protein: CASSPGTGGETQYF.

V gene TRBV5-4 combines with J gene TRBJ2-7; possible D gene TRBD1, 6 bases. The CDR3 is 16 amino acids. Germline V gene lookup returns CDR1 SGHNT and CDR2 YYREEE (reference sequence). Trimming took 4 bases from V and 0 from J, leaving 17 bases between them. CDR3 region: CASSAPRQGYSYEQYF. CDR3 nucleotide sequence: TGTGCCAGCAGCGCCCCGAGGCAGGGGTACTCCTACGAGCAGTACTTC.

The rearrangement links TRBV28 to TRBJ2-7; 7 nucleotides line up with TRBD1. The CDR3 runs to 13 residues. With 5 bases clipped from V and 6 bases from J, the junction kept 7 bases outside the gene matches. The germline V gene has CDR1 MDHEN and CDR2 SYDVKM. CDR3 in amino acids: CASSLTGPLEQYF. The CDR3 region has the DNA TGTGCCAGCAGTCTGACAGGGCCCCTCGAGCAGTACTTC. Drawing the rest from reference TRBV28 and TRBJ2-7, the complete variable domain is DVKVTQSSRYLVKRTGEKVFLECVQDMDHENMFWYRQDPGLGLRLIYFSYDVKMKEKGDIPEGYSVSREKKERFSLILESASTNQTSMYLCASSLTGPLEQYFGPGTRLTVT.

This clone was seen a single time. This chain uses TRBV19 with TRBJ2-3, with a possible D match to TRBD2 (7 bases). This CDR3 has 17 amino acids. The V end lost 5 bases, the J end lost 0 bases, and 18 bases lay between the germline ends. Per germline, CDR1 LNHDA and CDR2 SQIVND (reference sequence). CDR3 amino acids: CASSLVRGGSSTDTQYF. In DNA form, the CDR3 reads TGTGCCAGTAGTCTGGTGAGGGGGGGCTCTAGCACAGATACGCAGTATTTT.

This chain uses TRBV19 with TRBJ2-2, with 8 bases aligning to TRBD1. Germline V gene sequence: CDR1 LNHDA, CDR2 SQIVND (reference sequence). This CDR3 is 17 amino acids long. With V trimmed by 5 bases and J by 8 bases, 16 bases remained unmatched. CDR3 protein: CASSGFSRGRAEGELFF. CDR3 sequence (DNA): TGTGCCAGTAGTGGTTTTAGCAGGGGGCGCGCGGAGGGGGAGCTGTTTTTT.

The CDR3 DNA is TGTGCCAGCAGTCCGCCGGGGTCCTCGGTCTATGGCTACACCTTC. Translation gives CASSPPGSSVYGYTF. The rearrangement uses TRBV27 and TRBJ1-2; D not resolved. Germline CDR1 reads MNHEY; CDR2 reads SMNVEV (reference sequence). CDR3 size: 15 residues. The germline V and J ends were trimmed by 5 bases and 4 bases, with 17 bases remaining between them.

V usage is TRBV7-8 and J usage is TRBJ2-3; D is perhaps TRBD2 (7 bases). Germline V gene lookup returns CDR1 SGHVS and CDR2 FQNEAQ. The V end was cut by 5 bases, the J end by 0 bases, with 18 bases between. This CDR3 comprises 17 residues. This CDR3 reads CASSRSSGGRSTDTQYF. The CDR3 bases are TGTGCCAGCAGCCGTTCATCGGGGGGCCGTAGCACAGATACGCAGTATTTT. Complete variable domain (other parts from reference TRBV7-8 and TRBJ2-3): GAGVSQSPRYKVAKRGQDVALRCDPISGHVSLFWYQQALGQGPEFLTYFQNEAQLDKSGLPSDRFFAERPEGSVSTLKIQRTQQEDSAVYLCASSRSSGGRSTDTQYFGPGTRLTVL.

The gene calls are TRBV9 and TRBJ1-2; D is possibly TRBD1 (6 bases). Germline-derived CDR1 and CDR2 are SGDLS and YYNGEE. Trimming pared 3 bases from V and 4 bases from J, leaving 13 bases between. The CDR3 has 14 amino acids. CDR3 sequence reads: CASSEATGPYGYTF. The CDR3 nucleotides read TGTGCCAGCAGCGAAGCCACAGGGCCCTATGGCTACACCTTC.

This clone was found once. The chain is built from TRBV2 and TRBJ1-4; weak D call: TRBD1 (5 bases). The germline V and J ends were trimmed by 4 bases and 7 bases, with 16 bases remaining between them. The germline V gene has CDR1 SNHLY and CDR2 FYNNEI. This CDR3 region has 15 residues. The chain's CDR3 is CASSVGAAPIEKLFF. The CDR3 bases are TGTGCCAGCAGTGTAGGGGCCGCCCCGATTGAAAAACTGTTTTTT.

The CDR3 nucleotides read TGTGCCAGCAGTACCCCGGGACTAGCTAGAGGTGAGCAGTTCTTC. It yields the protein CASSTPGLARGEQFF. V and J are TRBV6-5 and TRBJ2-1; TRBD2 matches 9 bases. The CDR3 consists of 15 residues. V shed 5 bases, J shed 9 bases, and the junction held 11 bases outside the gene matches. Germline CDR1 and CDR2: MNHEY and SVGAGI.

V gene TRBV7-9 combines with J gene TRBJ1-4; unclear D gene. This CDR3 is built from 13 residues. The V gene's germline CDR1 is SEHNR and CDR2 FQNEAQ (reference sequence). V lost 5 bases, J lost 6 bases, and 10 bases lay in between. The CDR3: CASSPRSYEKLFF. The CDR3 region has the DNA TGTGCCAGCAGCCCGCGATCCTATGAAAAACTGTTTTTT.

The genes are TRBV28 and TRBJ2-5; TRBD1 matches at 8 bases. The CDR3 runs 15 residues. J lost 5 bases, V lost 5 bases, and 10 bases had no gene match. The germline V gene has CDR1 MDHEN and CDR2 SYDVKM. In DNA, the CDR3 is TGTGCCAGCAGTCCCATGGGACAGGAGAGGGAGACCCAGTACTTC. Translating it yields CASSPMGQERETQYF. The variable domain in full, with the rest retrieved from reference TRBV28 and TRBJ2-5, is DVKVTQSSRYLVKRTGEKVFLECVQDMDHENMFWYRQDPGLGLRLIYFSYDVKMKEKGDIPEGYSVSREKKERFSLILESASTNQTSMYLCASSPMGQERETQYFGPGTRLLVL.

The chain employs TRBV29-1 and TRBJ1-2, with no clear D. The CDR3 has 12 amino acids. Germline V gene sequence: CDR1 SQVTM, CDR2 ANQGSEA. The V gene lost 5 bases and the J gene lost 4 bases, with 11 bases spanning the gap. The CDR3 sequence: CSVQANFYGYTF. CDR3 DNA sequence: TGCAGCGTTCAGGCCAACTTCTATGGCTACACCTTC.

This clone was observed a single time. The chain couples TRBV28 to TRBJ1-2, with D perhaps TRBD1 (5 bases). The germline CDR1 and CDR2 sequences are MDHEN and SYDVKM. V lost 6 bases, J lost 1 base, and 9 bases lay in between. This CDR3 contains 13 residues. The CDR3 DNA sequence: TGTGCCAGCAGCCCGACAGATAACTATGGCTACACCTTC. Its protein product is CASSPTDNYGYTF.